The clone carrying this TCR beta chain was seen a few times. The target antigen is unknown. Losses at the gene ends were 7 bases for V and 3 bases for J; bases not matched to a gene: 7. From germline, CDR1 is SGHRS and CDR2 YFSETQ. This CDR3 region has 13 residues. These data are taken from a study of response to subunit inactivated influenza vaccine. Notes on the study in general: Authors proposed each seasonal influenza vaccination draws in few new T cells.

TCRdb ran MiXCR on the RT-PCR reads and lists one entry per CDR3 protein. This sample carries around 180,000 distinct CDR3 sequences, 7.5% to 10% of them seen once, and the ten largest clones take about a tenth. Material: non-naive T cells sorted from PBMCs, obtained on the day of vaccination. V is TRBV5-1 and J is TRBJ2-7; 7 positions agree with TRBD2. This receptor was obtained from a man in his fifties who received an inactivated influenza vaccine. CDR3 DNA: TGCGCCAGCGGCGGGAGCGAAGGCTACGAGCAGTACTTC. Translation gives CASGGSEGYEQYF. Variable domain in full (rest from reference TRBV5-1 and TRBJ2-7): KAGVTQTPRYLIKTRGQQVTLSCSPISGHRSVSWYQQTPGQGLQFLFEYFSETQRNKGNFPGRFSGRQFSNSRSEMNVSTLELGDSALYLCASGGSEGYEQYFGPGTRLTVT.